One sample yielded the 9 T cell receptor beta chains listed below, sequenced in a study of blood T cell repertoires in COVID-19. The protocol was immunoSEQ multiplex PCR, while the TCRdb copy is restricted to in-frame clones and leaves out a portion. The table has about 220,000 clones, more than 65% seen once; the top ten hold 3% to 3.5%. Sequencing was performed on peripheral blood. These receptors all come from a woman aged 25 to 39 who had recovered from COVID-19.

This chain connects TRBV10-3 to TRBJ2-7, with unresolved D. CDR1 and CDR2 (germline): ENHRY, SYGVKD. V lost 0 bases, J lost 2 bases, and 8 bases lay in between. The CDR3 is 14 amino acids. The CDR3 loop is CAISESRIAYEQYF. CDR3 coding DNA: TGTGCCATCAGTGAGTCGAGGATTGCCTACGAGCAGTACTTC.

This clone was seen once. This chain connects TRBV29-1 to TRBJ2-7, with D tentatively TRBD1 (6 bases). V dropped 4 bases and J dropped 0 bases, with 10 bases sitting between them. In germline, CDR1 is SQVTM, CDR2 ANQGSEA. This CDR3 comprises 13 residues. The CDR3 sequence: CSVAFRGSYEQYF. DNA for the CDR3: TGCAGCGTTGCTTTCAGGGGCTCCTACGAGCAGTACTTC.

This sequence joins TRBV5-1 and TRBJ2-2, with 7 positions matching TRBD2. CDR3 length equals 15 residues. From germline, CDR1 is SGHRS and CDR2 YFSETQ. J gave up 1 base and V 4 bases, and 4 bases lay outside the gene matches. In nucleotides, the CDR3 is TGCGCCAGCAGCGCCCTAGCGGTGAACACCGGGGAGCTGTTTTTT. This encodes CASSALAVNTGELFF.

This clone was observed a single time. This chain links TRBV10-2 with TRBJ2-7, with no clear D. The V gene's germline CDR1 is WSHSY and CDR2 SAAADI. The CDR3 consists of 12 residues. Trimming took off 7 bases at V and 2 bases at J, with 9 bases between the two ends. The DNA of the CDR3 is TGCGCCAGCAATTCAGGCGCCTACGAGCAGTACTTC. Amino acids: CASNSGAYEQYF.

The chain links TRBV10-3 to TRBJ2-1; D call uncertain. Trimming pared 3 bases from V and 0 bases from J, leaving 9 bases between. Germline assignment: CDR1 ENHRY and CDR2 SYGVKD. CDR3 length: 15 amino acids. The chain's CDR3 is CAISDGSDSYNEQFF. CDR3 DNA: TGTGCCATCAGTGATGGCAGTGACTCCTACAATGAGCAGTTCTTC.

The rearrangement joins TRBV5-1 to TRBJ2-1; 8 nucleotides match TRBD1. This CDR3 comprises 12 residues. Germline V gene lookup returns CDR1 SGHRS and CDR2 YFSETQ. J gave up 15 bases and V 4 bases, and 9 bases lay outside the gene matches. CDR3 DNA: TGCGCCAGCAGCCAGACAGGGGAATGGCCGTTCTTC. As protein: CASSQTGEWPFF.

The chain links TRBV10-2 to TRBJ1-2; D possibly corresponds to TRBD1 (5 bases). Germline values: CDR1 WSHSY, CDR2 SAAADI. V was shortened by 2 bases and J by 5 bases, with 6 bases between the two germline ends. This CDR3 spans 12 amino acids. This CDR3 reads CASSEQGYGYTF. In DNA, the CDR3 is TGCGCCAGCAGTGAGCAGGGTTATGGCTACACCTTC.

V and J are TRBV7-2 and TRBJ2-7; TRBD2 matches at 8 bases. Trimming removed 2 bases from V and 2 bases from J; junction bases left unmatched: 5. The CDR3 has 15 residues. Germline CDR1 SGHTA, CDR2 FQGNSA. CDR3 in DNA: TGTGCCAGCAGCTTAACGGGGGGGGGCCCCTACGAGCAGTACTTC. Protein product: CASSLTGGGPYEQYF.

The rearrangement uses TRBV3-1 (or the pseudogene TRBV3-2) and TRBJ2-7; D gene ambiguous. Trimming left V 2 bases short and J 4 bases short, with 3 bases between. This CDR3 is 11 amino acids long. The germline V gene encodes CDR1 LGHDT and CDR2 YNNKEL (reference sequence). CDR3 in DNA: TGTGCCAGCAGCCAACTTTACGAGCAGTACTTC. Translated, it gives CASSQLYEQYF.